These 7 T cell receptor beta chains were all obtained from the same sample, sequenced in a study of OX40 agonist ivuxolimab in advanced cancers. Generated by immunoSEQ multiplex PCR, the TCRdb table keeps only in-frame clones and is missing some. This table has about 98,000 clones, roughly 89% appearing once. The source material was CD4+ or CD8+ T cells sorted from blood, sampled in a trial of the OX40 agonist ivuxolimab. Every receptor here comes from an adult with an advanced solid tumor such as melanoma, head and neck, liver or kidney cancer.

This clone has only one observation. The CDR3 is CASSLSGGRYEQYF. CDR3 sequence (DNA): TGTGCCAGCAGCTTATCCGGGGGCCGTTACGAGCAGTACTTC. This rearrangement joins TRBV7-2 to TRBJ2-7, with D perhaps given as TRBD1 or TRBD2 (6 bases each). The V end was cut by 2 bases, the J end by 4 bases, with 12 bases between. The germline CDR1 and CDR2 sequences are SGHTA and FQGNSA. This CDR3 is built from 14 residues.

The rearrangement uses TRBV7-2 and TRBJ1-1; D remains ambiguous. Trimming took 5 bases from V and 10 from J, leaving 14 bases between them. Germline values: CDR1 SGHTA, CDR2 FQGNSA. The CDR3 is 12 residues long. CDR3 nucleotide sequence: TGTGCCAGCAGCCCCGCAGGAATAGTAGCTTTCTTT. It encodes CASSPAGIVAFF.

V and J are TRBV7-2 and TRBJ2-7; 10 positions match TRBD1. The junction had 4 bases not matched to a gene; V was cut back by 5 bases and J by 0 bases. Looked up from germline, CDR1 is SGHTA and CDR2 is FQGNSA. The CDR3 length is 15 residues. The CDR3 DNA is TGTGCCAGCAGCGTATGGACAGGGGGCTCCTACGAGCAGTACTTC. Translated: CASSVWTGGSYEQYF.

V and J are TRBV11-2 and TRBJ2-2; 7 bases fit TRBD1. CDR3 size: 15 residues. Germline values: CDR1 SGHAT, CDR2 FQNNGV. With 4 bases clipped from V and 7 bases from J, the junction kept 9 bases outside the gene matches. The CDR3 DNA sequence: TGTGCCAGCAGCTCCTACCCGACAGGGCACGGGGAGCTGTTTTTT. Translating it yields CASSSYPTGHGELFF. Full variable domain (missing parts from reference TRBV11-2 and TRBJ2-2): EAGVAQSPRYKIIEKRQSVAFWCNPISGHATLYWYQQILGQGPKLLIQFQNNGVVDDSQLPKDRFSAERLKGVDSTLKIQPAKLEDSAVYLCASSSYPTGHGELFFGEGSRLTVL.

This chain uses TRBV19 with TRBJ1-1, with 10 bases matching TRBD1. The junction had 7 bases not matched to a gene; V was cut back by 5 bases and J by 10 bases. The CDR3 is made up of 13 amino acids. The germline V gene has CDR1 LNHDA and CDR2 SQIVND (reference sequence). CDR3 sequence reads: CASSADRTGGAFF. CDR3 DNA sequence: TGTGCCAGTAGTGCCGACAGGACAGGGGGAGCTTTCTTT.

V gene TRBV6-5 combines with J gene TRBJ2-7; D unresolved. CDR3 length: 16 residues. Trimming took off 2 bases at V and 5 bases at J, with 19 bases between the two ends. Germline-derived CDR1 and CDR2 are MNHEY and SVGAGI. The CDR3 reads CASSYASKPRPHEQYF. CDR3 DNA sequence: TGTGCCAGCAGTTACGCAAGCAAGCCGCGGCCCCACGAGCAGTACTTC.

The rearrangement joins TRBV15 to TRBJ2-5, with D possibly TRBD2 on 6 matching bases. With 7 bases removed from V and 5 bases from J, the gap between germline ends came to 14 bases. CDR1 LNHNV and CDR2 YYDKDF come from the germline V gene (reference sequence). This CDR3 is 13 amino acids long. CDR3 nucleotides: TGTGCCACCATGCGGGGCGTCGGGGAGACCCAGTACTTC. Translation gives CATMRGVGETQYF.